This entry describes one T cell receptor (beta chain). The antigen remains undetermined. The data are from a study of T cell repertoires in ileal Crohn's disease. Study in general: Patients had a median roughly 8-year disease duration, and less than 40% were active smokers. Biopsies of inflamed ileum from the surgical specimen form M0 samples. Points from the study as a whole: All patients with clonality above 26.8% had endoscopic recurrence. Compared with non-smokers, active smokers at surgery showed more clonal expansions.

The assay was immunoSEQ multiplex PCR, and TCRdb's table has in-frame clones only and misses some. The sample lists 10,000 to 11,000 clones; over 75% were seen once. Stated time point: inflamed ileum from the surgical specimen. Input material: ileal tissue. This clonotype was sampled from an adult with Crohn's disease.

The CDR3 region has the DNA TGTGCCACCGCCGGGGGGGCGCTTGGCTACACCTTC. Translated, it gives CATAGGALGYTF. The rearrangement uses TRBV18 and TRBJ1-2, with D maybe TRBD1 (6 bases). The germline gives CDR1 KGHSH, CDR2 LQKENI. V lost 10 bases and J lost 7, with 16 bases in between. CDR3 length: 12 amino acids.